Here is one T cell receptor (beta chain) with its context. Antigen unknown. CDR1 and CDR2 from the germline V gene are MDHEN and SYDVKM. The CDR3 has 15 amino acids. Trimming left V 6 bases short and J 2 bases short, with 14 bases between. The data were taken from a study of T cell responses to AZD1222 COVID-19 vaccine. Overall study results and limits: CD4 TCRs covered the whole spike, strongest at regions 160-218 and 743-854. As reported, nearly half of all spike-specific TCRs target variant regions that are unmutated.

The assay was immunoSEQ multiplex PCR, and TCRdb's table has in-frame clones only and misses some. The sample lists about 100,000 clones, roughly 90% occurring once. This sequence joins TRBV28 and TRBJ1-5; D is uncertain. The sequence came from an adult in good health. The sample was peripheral blood, taken on day 0 of AZD1222 vaccination. For the CDR3, the DNA is TGTGCCAGCAGCGACCCGGGGTTAGGCAATCAGCCCCAGCATTTT. This sequence encodes CASSDPGLGNQPQHF.